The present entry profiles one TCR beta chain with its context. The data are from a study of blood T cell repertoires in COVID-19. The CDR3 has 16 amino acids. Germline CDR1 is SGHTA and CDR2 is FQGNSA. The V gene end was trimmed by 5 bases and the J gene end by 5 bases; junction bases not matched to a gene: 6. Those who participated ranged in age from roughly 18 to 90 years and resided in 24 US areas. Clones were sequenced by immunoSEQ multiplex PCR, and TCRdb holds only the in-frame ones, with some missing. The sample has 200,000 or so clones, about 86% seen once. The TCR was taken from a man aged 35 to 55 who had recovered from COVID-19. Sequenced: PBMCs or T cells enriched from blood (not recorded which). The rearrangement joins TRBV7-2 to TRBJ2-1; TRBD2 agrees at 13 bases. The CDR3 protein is CASSAVGLAGDNEQFF. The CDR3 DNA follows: TGTGCCAGCAGCGCGGTTGGACTAGCGGGAGACAATGAGCAGTTCTTC.